Listed below are T cell receptor beta chains from one sample, sequenced in a study of blood T cell repertoires in COVID-19. Here immunoSEQ multiplex PCR was the method, and the copy in TCRdb shows in-frame clones only, minus some. Here the sample spans approximately 250,000 clones, 84% being singletons. Sequenced: peripheral blood. Receptor source: a man aged 55 to 70 with acute or convalescent COVID-19. The CDR3 runs from the conserved cysteine through the conserved F or W.

J gene,V gene,CDR3 protein
TRBJ2-1,TRBV1,CTSSPTGNNEQFF
TRBJ2-6,TRBV19,CASGQFSSGANVLTF
TRBJ2-7,TRBV4-3,CASSQVGLASYEQYF
TRBJ1-6,TRBV6-5,CASNTQGVNSPLHF
TRBJ1-5,TRBV19,CASSMWTPPREKPQHF
TRBJ2-2,TRBV30,CAWRKGTSGGANTGELFF
TRBJ1-5,TRBV18,CASSPVDRLGNQPQHF
TRBJ1-2,TRBV7-9,CASSLNRAGANYGYTF
TRBJ2-3,TRBV30,CAWGRGTSGTDTQYF
TRBJ2-1,TRBV4-1,CASSQAETSGTNEQFF
TRBJ2-7,TRBV7-8,CASSVDRDYEQYF
TRBJ2-5,TRBV7-7,CASSSGLAEGTQYF
TRBJ2-5,TRBV5-1,CASSRGAGGGGETQYF
TRBJ1-1,TRBV27,CASSLAATGFAEAFF
TRBJ2-7,TRBV4-1,CASSIGQGRYEQYF
TRBJ2-2,TRBV7-8,CASTLPSGSGNTGELFF
TRBJ2-5,TRBV3-1/TRBV3-2,CASSPPLTSRETQYF
TRBJ2-7,TRBV3-1/TRBV3-2,CASSSPGQGSYEQYF
TRBJ1-5,TRBV6-5,CASSSQGFGNQPQHF
TRBJ2-2,TRBV19,CASSPRGGLGELFF
TRBJ1-5,TRBV6-5,CASRRQGSNQPQHF
TRBJ2-3,TRBV25-1,CASNVGGGTDTQYF
TRBJ1-2,TRBV2,CASSGQVNHGYTF
TRBJ2-5,TRBV7-9,CASSLVGGKETQYF
TRBJ2-1,TRBV9,CASAHGGLAGIVSYNEQFF
TRBJ2-2,TRBV28,CASTAGQGAGGELFF
TRBJ2-2,TRBV13,CASSLNTGELFF
TRBJ2-2,TRBV7-8,CASSLQTRKNTGELFF
TRBJ2-3,TRBV6-5,CASNRQGESTDTQYF
TRBJ1-4,TRBV7-2,CASSLNQWTGGNEKLFF
TRBJ1-1,TRBV6-5,CASSISGVSTEAFF
TRBJ1-2,TRBV19,CASSIGGNYGYTF
TRBJ2-3,TRBV6-5,CASSYQERGTQYF
TRBJ2-3,TRBV7-3,CASSPPSGLAVDTQYF
TRBJ2-2,TRBV19,CASSIQGIGELFF
TRBJ1-6,TRBV4-3,CASSQDSLGPLHF
TRBJ1-1,TRBV18,CASSRDFDRGLSEAFF
TRBJ2-7,TRBV5-6,CASSLYGVHVF
TRBJ1-5,TRBV6-5,CASRSGQAGNQPQHF
TRBJ2-7,TRBV9,CASSVAAGYEQYF
TRBJ1-2,TRBV29-1,CSVEIFGGEGYGYTF
TRBJ2-1,TRBV7-2,CASSPRRSSYNEQFF
TRBJ2-7,TRBV4-1,CASSPKRTSGSYEQYF
TRBJ1-2,TRBV10-3,CATTGTGPDGYTF
TRBJ2-7,TRBV28,CASSPTGEPYEQYF
TRBJ2-2,TRBV2,CASSDKPANTGELFF
TRBJ2-2,TRBV2,CASSEQGLGTGELFF
TRBJ2-7,TRBV6-2/TRBV6-3,CASSTTSGGPYEQYF
TRBJ2-1,TRBV7-3,CASSPAGTSGGKAYNEQFF
TRBJ1-5,TRBV23-1,CASIPLGGHQPQHF
TRBJ1-2,TRBV5-1,CASSTGGDGYTF